The 20 T cell receptor beta chains below were found in one sample sequenced in a study of metastatic and nonmetastatic thyroid tumors. TCRdb reassembled clones from the PCR reads with MiXCR. The table records under 25,000 clones, 25% of them present only once. Ahead of thyroid surgery, no patient had received treatment of any kind. Sequenced: blood. Source of these receptors: a male donor with papillary thyroid cancer or a benign thyroid nodule (not recorded which). Some clones in this sample may be carry-over from other donors' samples.

The chain couples TRBV28 to TRBJ1-1; TRBD1 might be the D (6 bases). V was shortened by 5 bases and J by 6 bases, with 22 bases between the two germline ends. Germline V gene data show CDR1 as MDHEN and CDR2 as SYDVKM. The CDR3 runs 16 residues. The chain's CDR3 is CASSPHQQGAKAEAFF. CDR3 DNA sequence: TGTGCCAGCAGTCCACATCAACAGGGAGCGAAAGCTGAAGCTTTCTTT.

Worth noting for this clone: Its ends do not fully match the called genes, so a read error is possible. The V gene is TRBV24-1, the J gene TRBJ2-7; D possibly matches TRBD1 or TRBD2 (5 bases each). The CDR3 spans 13 residues. Germline assignment: CDR1 KGHDR and CDR2 SFDVKD. The DNA for the CDR3 is TGTGCCAGCAGTCCGGGGCCTAGTTACGAGCAGTACTTC. Amino acids: CASSPGPSYEQYF.

The V and J genes are TRBV28 and TRBJ1-1; a possible D gene is TRBD1 (5 bases). Per germline, CDR1 MDHEN and CDR2 SYDVKM. Trimming left V 7 bases short and J 3 bases short, with 18 bases between. CDR3 size: 15 residues. CDR3 protein: CASTEPGGPHTEAFF. For the CDR3, the DNA is TGTGCCAGCACTGAGCCGGGGGGACCGCACACTGAAGCTTTCTTT. Looking up the rest from reference TRBV28 and TRBJ1-1 gives the full variable domain: DVKVTQSSRYLVKRTGEKVFLECVQDMDHENMFWYRQDPGLGLRLIYFSYDVKMKEKGDIPEGYSVSREKKERFSLILESASTNQTSMYLCASTEPGGPHTEAFFGQGTRLTVV.

This clone occurred a few times. An end of the junction does not agree with germline; a read error may underlie this. The chain recombines TRBV6-1 with TRBJ2-3; D possibly corresponds to TRBD2 (6 bases). This CDR3 has 16 amino acids. Looked up from germline, CDR1 is MNHNS and CDR2 is SASEGT. The CDR3 nucleotides read TGTGCCAGCATACCGGGGGTTGGGGAGGTGACAGATACGCATTATTTT. This translates into CASIPGVGEVTDTHYF.

This clone was recorded a few times. The chain is built from TRBV28 and TRBJ2-5; 13 bases match TRBD2. The CDR3 is made up of 18 amino acids. Germline values: CDR1 MDHEN, CDR2 SYDVKM. Trimming took 3 bases from V and 5 from J; bases not matched to a gene: 12. Here the CDR3 reads CASSFGLAGVRAVETQYF. As DNA, the CDR3 is TGTGCCAGCAGTTTTGGACTAGCGGGAGTACGGGCGGTCGAGACCCAGTACTTC.

At least ten counts were recorded for this clone. This chain connects TRBV5-4 to TRBJ1-6, with unresolved D. The CDR3 extends over 17 amino acids. V lost 2 bases and J lost 0, with 12 bases in between. Looked up from germline, CDR1 is SGHNT and CDR2 is YYREEE (reference sequence). The CDR3 here is CASSFLQSGSYNSPLHF. The CDR3 bases are TGTGCCAGCAGCTTCTTACAGTCCGGCTCCTATAATTCACCCCTCCACTTT.

The V gene is TRBV30, the J gene TRBJ2-2; 7 nucleotides match TRBD1. The CDR3 length is 13 residues. CDR1 is GTSNPN and CDR2 is SVGIG in the germline V gene (reference sequence). J gave up 5 bases and V 3 bases, and 3 bases lay outside the gene matches. CDR3 sequence (DNA): TGTGCCTGGAGATTACAGGGGACCGGGGAGCTGTTTTTT. Protein: CAWRLQGTGELFF.

This clone was seen a handful of times. This sequence joins TRBV6-5 and TRBJ2-3; D is undetermined. The germline V gene has CDR1 MNHEY and CDR2 SVGAGI. The CDR3 spans 15 residues. Trimming pared 5 bases from V and 6 bases from J, leaving 18 bases between. CDR3 sequence (DNA): TGTGCCAGCAGTACCGGATTAACTACTATGGATACGCAGTATTTT. This gives the protein CASSTGLTTMDTQYF.

This clone was observed a few times. Sequence at one end of the junction differs from germline and may be a read error. CDR3 nucleotides: TGTGCCAGCAGAACCGGGCCACTCTACGAGCATTACTTC. This translates into CASRTGPLYEHYF. The V and J genes are TRBV28 and TRBJ2-7, with unresolved D. CDR1 and CDR2 (germline): MDHEN, SYDVKM. CDR3 length: 13 amino acids.

The rearrangement links TRBV6-1 to TRBJ2-7; 9 bases align to TRBD1. The J segment lost 0 bases and the V segment lost 5 bases, leaving 5 bases of the junction unmatched. Germline assignment: CDR1 MNHNS and CDR2 SASEGT. CDR3 length: 15 amino acids. The DNA for the CDR3 is TGTGCCAGCAGTCAAACGGGACAGGGCTCCTACGAGCAGTACTTC. As protein: CASSQTGQGSYEQYF.

CDR3 sequence (DNA): TGTGCCAGCAGCGAAACGGGGGAGGGGACACTGTTTTTT. It translates to CASSETGEGTLFF. This chain links TRBV11-3 with TRBJ1-4; D is possibly TRBD1 (5 bases). The V end lost 5 bases, the J end lost 13 bases, and 17 bases lay between the germline ends. Per germline, CDR1 SGHNT and CDR2 YENEEA. This CDR3 is built from 13 residues. The variable domain in full, with the rest retrieved from reference TRBV11-3 and TRBJ1-4, is EAGVVQSPRYKIIEKKQPVAFWCNPISGHNTLYWYLQNLGQGPELLIRYENEEAVDDSQLPKDRFSAERLKGVDSTLKIQPAELGDSAVYLCASSETGEGTLFFGSGTQLSVL.

This clone was detected many times. V and J are TRBV7-2 and TRBJ2-1, with 8 bases identical to TRBD2. V dropped 1 base and J dropped 8; count of bases not matched to a gene: 10. This CDR3 is 16 amino acids long. Germline assignment: CDR1 SGHTA and CDR2 FQGNSA. This CDR3 is CASSLVPGLVVHEQFF. The CDR3 DNA sequence: TGTGCCAGCAGCTTAGTCCCGGGACTAGTTGTCCATGAGCAGTTCTTC.

This clone was seen a few times. The chain recombines TRBV28 with TRBJ2-7, with a possible D match to TRBD2 (5 bases). Germline values: CDR1 MDHEN, CDR2 SYDVKM. This CDR3 spans 16 amino acids. The V end lost 4 bases, the J end lost 2 bases, and 18 bases lay between the germline ends. In nucleotides, the CDR3 is TGTGCCAGCAGTTCACCTCGTGGTAGCGAGCCCTACGAGCAGTACTTC. Encoded protein: CASSSPRGSEPYEQYF.

This clone was detected only a few times. The genes are TRBV6-1 and TRBJ1-6, with a possible D match to TRBD1 (6 bases). The CDR3 is made up of 16 amino acids. V lost 3 bases, J lost 0 bases, and 9 bases lay in between. Germline assignment: CDR1 MNHNS and CDR2 SASEGT. CDR3 sequence reads: CASSEDRSSYNSPLHF. In DNA, the CDR3 is TGTGCCAGCAGTGAGGACAGAAGCTCCTATAATTCACCCCTCCACTTT.

Sample share makes this clone medium-sized (0.01 to 0.1%). This chain connects TRBV11-2 to TRBJ2-2, with TRBD2 matching 11 bases. The CDR3 runs to 16 residues. The junction had 5 bases not matched to a gene; V was cut back by 1 base and J by 7 bases. In germline, CDR1 is SGHAT, CDR2 FQNNGV. Here the CDR3 reads CASSLVASGRIGELFF. In nucleotides, the CDR3 is TGTGCCAGCAGCTTAGTGGCTAGCGGGAGGATCGGGGAGCTGTTTTTT.

Ten or more counts support this clone. The germline gene is not matched at one end of the junction; a read error may be the cause. Other DNA sequences of this sample code for an identical CDR3. This sequence joins TRBV14 and TRBJ1-5, with D perhaps TRBD1 (5 bases). The germline V gene has CDR1 SGHDN and CDR2 FVKESK. The CDR3 sequence is 16 residues long. CDR3 nucleotides: TGTGCCAGCAGCCAAGGGGCCAGGGAGAGCAATCAGCCTCAGCATTTT. Its protein is CASSQGARESNQPQHF. Supplemented by reference TRBV14 and TRBJ1-5, the full variable domain reads EAGVTQFPSHSVIEKGQTVTLRCDPISGHDNLYWYRRVMGKEIKFLLHFVKESKQDESGMPNNRFLAERTGGTYSTLKVQPAELEDSGVYFCASSQGARESNQPQHFGDGTRLSIL.

This clone has more than one count but fewer than ten. The gene calls are TRBV6-1 and TRBJ2-7; 9 bases fit TRBD2. The CDR3 consists of 15 residues. Germline lookup yields CDR1 MNHNS and CDR2 SASEGT. V was clipped by 4 bases and J by 1 base; unmatched bases: 5. The DNA of the CDR3 is TGTGCCAGCAGTGCCGGGACTAGCCCTTCCTACGAGCAGTACTTC. Translated, it gives CASSAGTSPSYEQYF.

This clone has at least ten counts. The chain carries TRBV28 and TRBJ2-7; 13 nucleotides line up with TRBD2. V dropped 3 bases and J dropped 8; count of bases not matched to a gene: 7. Germline CDR1 is MDHEN and CDR2 is SYDVKM. The length of the CDR3 is 15 residues. The DNA of the CDR3 is TGTGCCAGCAGTTTCCGGACTAGCGGGAGCAAAAAGCAGTACTTC. This codes for CASSFRTSGSKKQYF.

This clone appeared many times. J is TRBJ2-3 and V is TRBV18; D is ambiguous. Trimming shortened V by 5 bases and J by 4 bases, and 16 bases separated the two germline ends. The germline gives CDR1 KGHSH, CDR2 LQKENI. The CDR3 sequence is 15 residues long. The CDR3 sequence is CASSSLRDGADTQYF. The CDR3 nucleotides read TGTGCCAGCTCATCACTTCGAGACGGCGCAGATACGCAGTATTTT.

The chain employs TRBV4-1 and TRBJ2-7; TRBD2 agrees at 8 bases. The germline gives CDR1 MGHRA, CDR2 YSYEKL. The V segment lost 0 bases and the J segment 5 bases; nucleotides outside the gene matches: 9. The CDR3 sequence is 16 residues long. Here the CDR3 DNA reads TGCGCCAGCAGCCAAGAGGGGCAGCGGGAGTGGAACGAGCAGTACTTC. Translated: CASSQEGQREWNEQYF.